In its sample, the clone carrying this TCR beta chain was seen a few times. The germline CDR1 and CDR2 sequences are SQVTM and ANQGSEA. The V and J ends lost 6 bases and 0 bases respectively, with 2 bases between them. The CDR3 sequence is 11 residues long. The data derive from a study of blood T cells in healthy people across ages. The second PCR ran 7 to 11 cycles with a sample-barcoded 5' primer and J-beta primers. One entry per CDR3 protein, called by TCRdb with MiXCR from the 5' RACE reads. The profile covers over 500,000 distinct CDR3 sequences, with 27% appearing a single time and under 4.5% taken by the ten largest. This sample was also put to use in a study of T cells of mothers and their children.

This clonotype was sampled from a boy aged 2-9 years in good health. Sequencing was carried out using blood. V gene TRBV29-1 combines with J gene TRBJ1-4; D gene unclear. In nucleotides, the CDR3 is TGCAGCGTACCAACTAATGAAAAACTGTTTTTT. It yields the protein CSVPTNEKLFF.